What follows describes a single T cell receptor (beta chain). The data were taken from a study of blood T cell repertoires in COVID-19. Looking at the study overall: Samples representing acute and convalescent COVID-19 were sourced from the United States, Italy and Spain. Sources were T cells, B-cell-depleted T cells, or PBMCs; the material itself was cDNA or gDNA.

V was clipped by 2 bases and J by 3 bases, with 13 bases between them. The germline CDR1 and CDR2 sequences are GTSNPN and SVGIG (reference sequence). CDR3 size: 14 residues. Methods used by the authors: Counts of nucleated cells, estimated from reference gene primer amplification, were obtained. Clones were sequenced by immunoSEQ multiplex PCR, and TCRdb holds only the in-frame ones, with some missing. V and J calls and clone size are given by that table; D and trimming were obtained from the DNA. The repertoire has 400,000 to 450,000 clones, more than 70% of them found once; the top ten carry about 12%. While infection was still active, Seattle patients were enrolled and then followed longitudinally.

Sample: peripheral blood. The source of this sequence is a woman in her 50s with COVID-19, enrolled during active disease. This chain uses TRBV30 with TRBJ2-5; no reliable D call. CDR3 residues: CAWSPPVREETQYF. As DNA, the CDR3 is TGTGCCTGGAGTCCCCCGGTCCGGGAAGAGACCCAGTACTTC.